The rows below give T cell receptor beta chains drawn from one sample of a study of CD8 T cells in Susac syndrome. Each CDR3 protein gets one entry after TCRdb re-called the immunoSEQ multiplex PCR reads with MiXCR. Here the sample spans approximately 100,000 distinct CDR3 sequences, around 90% being singletons. Sample: CD4+ T cells from PBMCs. The receptors shown here come from a human donor in good health. Each CDR3 is given without its conserved first and last residue.

j_call v_call cdr3_aa
TRBJ1-5 TRBV20-1 SASQGIGQPQH
TRBJ1-3 TRBV14 ASSSTGFSGNTIY
TRBJ2-5 TRBV18 ASSPTTSGRGQETQY
TRBJ2-2 TRBV5-6 ASSLGQGGIVELF
TRBJ2-1 TRBV7-2 ASSSSGEEAYNEQF
TRBJ1-3 TRBV9 ASTVGDRVVGNTIY
TRBJ1-2 TRBV7-3 ASSPQRGGDGYT
TRBJ1-1 TRBV3-1 ASSPSGGTGNTEAF
TRBJ2-7 TRBV4-3 ASSRAGEDEQY
TRBJ2-3 TRBV30 AWSPRKGRGTDTQY
TRBJ1-5 TRBV6-2/TRBV6-3 ASSYSGRGNQPQH
TRBJ2-7 TRBV3-1 ASSQGSGGNYEQY
TRBJ1-3 TRBV5-1 ASSSSTGAGNTIY
TRBJ2-3 TRBV7-9 ASRSGQGAGDTQY
TRBJ2-5 TRBV30 AWSVGAGWGETQY
TRBJ1-1 TRBV11-2 ASDHVGGTEAF
TRBJ2-7 TRBV5-1 ASSLRGDRSYEQY
TRBJ1-4 TRBV7-2 ASSLAAPEKLF
TRBJ2-1 TRBV12-3/TRBV12-4 ASSSPGAGYNEQF
TRBJ2-2 TRBV19 ASSIGRTGGTGELF